The 25 T cell receptor beta chains in this list originate from one sample, sequenced in a study of T cells in tumors after PD-1 blockade (dated 2019 in TCRdb). This specimen's time point label, per the study, means: after anti-PD-1 therapy. Receptors were amplified or captured by the immunoSEQ multiplex PCR assay. What TCRdb holds here is the immuneACCESS table cut down to in-frame rearrangements. Part of the clones is not present; checked against another copy, under half of the missing clones reflect an unresolved V gene, and the others are unexplained. The sample includes over 20,000 clones, with about 82% observed a single time. The ten largest make up 9% to 15% of the sample. Material: PBMCs, obtained after anti-PD-1 treatment. The receptor set was obtained from a human donor with basal cell carcinoma.

This clone is labeled as medium-sized. V is TRBV7-9 and J is TRBJ1-1, with D unclear. This CDR3 spans 14 amino acids. Germline V gene sequence: CDR1 SEHNR, CDR2 FQNEAQ (reference sequence). Deletions cut 5 bases from V and 2 bases from J, with 12 bases between. The CDR3 DNA reads as TGTGCCAGCAGCCAGCGGGCAGCAAACACTGAAGCTTTCTTT. Its translation: CASSQRAANTEAFF.

The V call is TRBV4-1, the J call TRBJ1-4; 7 bases map to TRBD1. The CDR3 spans 16 residues. The ends lost 4 bases at V and 5 bases at J; junction bases unmatched: 10. Germline assignment: CDR1 MGHRA and CDR2 YSYEKL. Here the CDR3 reads CASSRRQGLPNEKLFF. CDR3 sequence (DNA): TGCGCCAGCAGCCGGAGACAGGGTTTACCGAATGAAAAACTGTTTTTT.

The CDR3 DNA reads as TGTGCCTGGAGCTCCCTCCGGACAAGAACTAACTATGGCTACACCTTC. Amino acid sequence: CAWSSLRTRTNYGYTF. The chain joins TRBV30 to TRBJ1-2; tentative D call: TRBD1 (5 bases). Germline loops: CDR1 GTSNPN, CDR2 SVGIG (reference sequence). Between the trimmed V and J ends, which lost 3 bases and 0 bases, there was a span of 17 bases. CDR3 size: 16 residues.

The rearrangement joins TRBV5-5 to TRBJ2-7, with 7 bases that match TRBD1. The CDR3 loop spans 13 amino acids. CDR1 and CDR2 (germline): SGHKS, YYEKEE (reference sequence). The junction had 2 bases not matched to a gene; V was cut back by 4 bases and J by 1 base. The CDR3 nucleotides read TGTGCCAGCAGCCTGACAGGGTCCTACGAGCAGTACTTC. It yields the protein CASSLTGSYEQYF.

The sample holds one count of this clone. CDR3 residues: CSVGRDRDGYTF. Here the CDR3 DNA reads TGCAGCGTTGGCCGTGACAGGGATGGCTACACCTTC. V usage is TRBV29-1 and J usage is TRBJ1-2, with TRBD1 matching 7 bases. V lost 4 bases, J lost 6 bases, and 5 bases stayed unmatched. This CDR3 region has 12 residues. The germline gives CDR1 SQVTM, CDR2 ANQGSEA.

V gene TRBV5-8 combines with J gene TRBJ2-3; TRBD1 aligns across 10 bases. The germline CDR1 and CDR2 sequences are SGHTS and YDEGEE. This CDR3 is 15 amino acids long. Losses at the gene ends were 3 bases for V and 2 bases for J; bases not matched to a gene: 3. CDR3 in DNA: TGTGCCAGCAGCTCCGGGACAGGGGCCACAGATACGCAGTATTTT. Its protein is CASSSGTGATDTQYF.

The J gene is TRBJ1-6, the V gene TRBV2; D is possibly TRBD1 (5 bases). This CDR3 contains 15 residues. Between the trimmed V and J ends, which lost 6 bases and 5 bases, there was a span of 14 bases. CDR1 and CDR2 (germline): SNHLY, FYNNEI. CDR3 amino acids: CASRTPRGDNSPLHF. The CDR3 nucleotides are TGTGCCAGCAGGACCCCTCGGGGGGATAATTCACCCCTCCACTTT.

J is TRBJ2-7 and V is TRBV5-1; 8 positions agree with TRBD2. Germline V gene lookup returns CDR1 SGHRS and CDR2 YFSETQ. The CDR3 totals 17 residues. Losses at the gene ends were 4 bases for V and 2 bases for J; bases not matched to a gene: 14. The CDR3 here is CASSRSHSGASTYEQYF. The CDR3 DNA sequence: TGCGCCAGCAGCAGATCGCATAGCGGGGCCTCGACCTACGAGCAGTACTTC.

The V gene is TRBV7-9, the J gene TRBJ1-1; D gene uncertain. The CDR3 is 13 residues long. Trimming pared 1 base from V and 8 bases from J, leaving 11 bases between. Looked up from germline, CDR1 is SEHNR and CDR2 is FQNEAQ (reference sequence). CDR3 in DNA: TGTGCCAGCAGCTTAGGAGGAGGGATGGAAGCTTTCTTT. It encodes CASSLGGGMEAFF.

The chain recombines TRBV7-9 with TRBJ2-5; possible D gene TRBD2, 6 bases. This CDR3 spans 13 amino acids. Trimming stripped 3 bases from V and 1 base from J, with 6 bases between. Germline V lookup: CDR1 SEHNR, CDR2 FQNEAQ (reference sequence). The CDR3 DNA is TGTGCCAGCAGCTTGGGACTCCAAGAGACCCAGTACTTC. Translating gives CASSLGLQETQYF.

The chain recombines TRBV2 with TRBJ2-3; 9 bases are shared with TRBD1. This CDR3 region has 16 residues. The trim removed 4 bases at V and 6 bases at J, leaving 11 bases unmatched. Germline CDR1 and CDR2: SNHLY and FYNNEI. CDR3 sequence reads: CASSAPLGTGRDTQYF. The CDR3 bases are TGTGCCAGCAGTGCCCCTCTCGGGACAGGGCGGGATACGCAGTATTTT. Looking up the rest from reference TRBV2 and TRBJ2-3 gives the full variable domain: EPEVTQTPSHQVTQMGQEVILRCVPISNHLYFYWYRQILGQKVEFLVSFYNNEISEKSEIFDDQFSVERPDGSNFTLKIRSTKLEDSAMYFCASSAPLGTGRDTQYFGPGTRLTVL.

The chain joins TRBV30 to TRBJ2-7; 8 nucleotides agree with TRBD1. Per germline, CDR1 GTSNPN and CDR2 SVGIG (reference sequence). The CDR3 loop spans 13 amino acids. The V gene end was trimmed by 4 bases and the J gene end by 4 bases; junction bases not matched to a gene: 6. The CDR3 protein is CAWNQGASYEQYF. CDR3 DNA sequence: TGTGCCTGGAACCAGGGGGCTTCGTACGAGCAGTACTTC.

This chain links TRBV19 with TRBJ1-2; D is possibly TRBD1 (6 bases). The CDR3 has 15 residues. The germline V and J ends were trimmed by 3 bases and 5 bases, with 16 bases remaining between them. Germline lookup yields CDR1 LNHDA and CDR2 SQIVND (reference sequence). The CDR3 sequence: CASSMPSGARYGYTF. CDR3 nucleotide sequence: TGTGCCAGTAGTATGCCGTCAGGGGCACGATATGGCTACACCTTC.

This clone was counted a few times. The chain uses TRBV6-5 and TRBJ1-5, with 11 nucleotides matching TRBD1. J was trimmed by 3 bases and V by 6 bases; bases with no gene match: 4. This CDR3 comprises 15 residues. Looked up from germline, CDR1 is MNHEY and CDR2 is SVGAGI. CDR3 DNA sequence: TGTGCCAGCAGGACGGGACAGGGGGACAATCAGCCCCAGCATTTT. This sequence encodes CASRTGQGDNQPQHF.

This rearrangement joins TRBV29-1 to TRBJ1-2; D perhaps matches TRBD1 (6 bases). The CDR3 is 13 residues long. From germline, CDR1 is SQVTM and CDR2 ANQGSEA. V shed 4 bases and J shed 3 bases, with 12 bases lying between them. The CDR3 DNA sequence: TGCAGCGTTGTACCCACAGGGTACTATGGCTACACCTTC. It codes for CSVVPTGYYGYTF.

The chain joins TRBV5-6 to TRBJ1-3, with unresolved D. Germline V CDR1 and CDR2: SGHDT, YYEEEE. Trimming took 4 bases from V and 0 from J, leaving 11 bases between them. The CDR3 totals 15 residues. The CDR3 DNA sequence: TGTGCCAGCAGCGAGACGTGGAGCTCTGGAAACACCATATATTTT. This encodes CASSETWSSGNTIYF.

V is TRBV27 and J is TRBJ1-2; 9 positions agree with TRBD1. V trimming: 5 bases; J trimming: 10 bases; junction bases outside the gene matches: 5. Germline CDR1 MNHEY, CDR2 SMNVEV (reference sequence). The CDR3 runs to 12 residues. CDR3 bases: TGTGCCAGCAGTCGGGGACAGGGAGCCTACACCTTC. It translates to CASSRGQGAYTF.

This sequence joins TRBV7-9 and TRBJ2-3; D gene uncertain. Trimming shortened V by 5 bases and J by 8 bases, and 17 bases separated the two germline ends. CDR1 and CDR2 from the germline V gene are SEHNR and FQNEAQ (reference sequence). The CDR3 totals 14 residues. Here the CDR3 DNA reads TGTGCCAGCAGCCCCAGGACCACCTCGGGTACGCAGTATTTT. It is translated as CASSPRTTSGTQYF.

V gene TRBV5-1 combines with J gene TRBJ1-2; 11 bases fit TRBD1. Trimming cost V 4 bases and J 5 bases; bases outside gene matches: 4. From germline, CDR1 is SGHRS and CDR2 YFSETQ. The CDR3 totals 14 residues. The CDR3, as DNA: TGCGCCAGCAGCAGGACAGGGGGCGGATATGGCTACACCTTC. Translation gives CASSRTGGGYGYTF.

V and J are TRBV9 and TRBJ1-2, with 7 positions matching TRBD1. Germline values: CDR1 SGDLS, CDR2 YYNGEE. The CDR3 totals 18 residues. The ends lost 4 bases at V and 6 bases at J; junction bases unmatched: 21. This CDR3 is CASSFSSRLRQGGHGYTF. The CDR3 nucleotides read TGTGCCAGCAGCTTCTCTAGCAGATTGCGGCAGGGGGGGCATGGCTACACCTTC.

The V gene is TRBV7-2, the J gene TRBJ2-1; D is undetermined. This CDR3 has 14 residues. Germline V gene lookup returns CDR1 SGHTA and CDR2 FQGNSA. The V and J ends lost 5 bases and 4 bases respectively, with 12 bases between them. The DNA of the CDR3 is TGTGCCAGCAGCCCATCCAATCTATACAATGAGCAGTTCTTC. Protein: CASSPSNLYNEQFF.

The chain employs TRBV27 and TRBJ1-1, with D maybe TRBD1 (5 bases). Germline CDR1 is MNHEY and CDR2 is SMNVEV (reference sequence). Trimming shortened V by 3 bases and J by 7 bases, and 21 bases separated the two germline ends. This CDR3 comprises 16 residues. CDR3 sequence: CASSFNLYRQPSEAFF. The CDR3 region has the DNA TGTGCCAGCAGTTTCAACCTATATCGACAGCCCAGTGAAGCTTTCTTT.

The chain carries TRBV4-1 and TRBJ2-7; the match to TRBD2 covers 10 bases. CDR3 length: 16 amino acids. V trimming: 1 base; J trimming: 2 bases; junction bases outside the gene matches: 5. Germline V gives CDR1 MGHRA, CDR2 YSYEKL. CDR3 residues: CASSQAPGLAAYEQYF. The CDR3 DNA reads as TGCGCCAGCAGCCAAGCCCCCGGACTAGCGGCCTACGAGCAGTACTTC.

The chain carries TRBV27 and TRBJ2-7, with 7 bases identical to TRBD1. The junction had 6 bases not matched to a gene; V was cut back by 6 bases and J by 1 base. CDR1 and CDR2 (germline): MNHEY, SMNVEV (reference sequence). The CDR3 has 14 residues. In nucleotides, the CDR3 is TGTGCCAGCAGGAATACGGGACAGTCCTACGAGCAGTACTTC. It yields the protein CASRNTGQSYEQYF.

The chain links TRBV5-6 to TRBJ2-7; D is possibly TRBD2 (6 bases). This CDR3 contains 19 residues. CDR1 and CDR2 from the germline V gene are SGHDT and YYEEEE. V lost 3 bases and J lost 3, with 28 bases in between. In DNA form, the CDR3 reads TGTGCCAGCAGCTCTTACAATTCGATCGGACTAAGGCAAGGCTACGAGCAGTACTTC. Translation gives CASSSYNSIGLRQGYEQYF.